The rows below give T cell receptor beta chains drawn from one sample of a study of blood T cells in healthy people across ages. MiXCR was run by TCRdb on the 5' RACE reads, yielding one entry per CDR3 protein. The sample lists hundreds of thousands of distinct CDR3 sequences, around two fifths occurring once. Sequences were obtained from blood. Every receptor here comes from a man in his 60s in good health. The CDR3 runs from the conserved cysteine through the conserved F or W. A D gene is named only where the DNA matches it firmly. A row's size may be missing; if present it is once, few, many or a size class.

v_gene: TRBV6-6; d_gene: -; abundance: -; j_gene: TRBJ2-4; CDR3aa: CASSSALGQAKNIQYF; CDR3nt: TGTGCCAGCAGTTCCGCCCTAGGGCAAGCCAAAAACATTCAGTACTTC
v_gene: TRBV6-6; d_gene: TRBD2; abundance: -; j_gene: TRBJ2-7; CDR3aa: CASSKPLAGDSYEQYF; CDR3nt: TGTGCCAGCAGTAAACCCCTGGCGGGGGACTCCTACGAGCAGTACTTC
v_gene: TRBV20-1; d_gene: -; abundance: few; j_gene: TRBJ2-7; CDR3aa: CSARGWRQLYEQYF; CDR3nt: TGCAGTGCTAGAGGGTGGAGACAGCTCTACGAGCAGTACTTC
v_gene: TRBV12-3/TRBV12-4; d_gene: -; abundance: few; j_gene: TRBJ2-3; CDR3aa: CATTFGGSTDTQYF; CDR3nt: TGTGCCACCACGTTCGGGGGCTCCACAGATACGCAGTATTTT
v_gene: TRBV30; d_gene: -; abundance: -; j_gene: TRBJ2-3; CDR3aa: CAWGRTAGTDTQYF; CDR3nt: TGTGCCTGGGGCAGGACGGCAGGAACAGATACGCAGTATTTT
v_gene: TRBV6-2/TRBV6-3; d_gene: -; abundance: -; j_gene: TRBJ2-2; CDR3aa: CASSSYGELFF; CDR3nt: TGTGCCAGCAGTTCCTACGGGGAGCTGTTTTTT
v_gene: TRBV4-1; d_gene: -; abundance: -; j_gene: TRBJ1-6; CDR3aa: CASSPIPGADSPLHF; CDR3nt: TGCGCCAGCAGCCCCATTCCGGGTGCTGATTCACCCCTCCACTTT
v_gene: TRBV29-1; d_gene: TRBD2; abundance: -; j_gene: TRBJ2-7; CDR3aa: CSVGGGQTSYEQYF; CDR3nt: TGCAGCGTTGGGGGAGGGCAGACCTCCTACGAGCAGTACTTC
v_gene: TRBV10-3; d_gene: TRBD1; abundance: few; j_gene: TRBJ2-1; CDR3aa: CAISEPGQGSYNEQFF; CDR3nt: TGTGCCATCAGTGAGCCGGGACAGGGCTCCTACAATGAGCAGTTCTTC
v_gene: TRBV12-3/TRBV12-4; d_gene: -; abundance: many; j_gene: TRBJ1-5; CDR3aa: CASSLSFEERISNQPQHF; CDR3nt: TGTGCCAGCAGTTTATCCTTTGAGGAGAGAATTAGCAATCAGCCCCAGCATTTT
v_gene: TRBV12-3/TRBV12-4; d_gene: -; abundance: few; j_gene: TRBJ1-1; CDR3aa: CASSLEPNAGTEAFF; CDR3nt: TGTGCCAGCAGTTTAGAGCCAAACGCGGGCACTGAAGCTTTCTTT
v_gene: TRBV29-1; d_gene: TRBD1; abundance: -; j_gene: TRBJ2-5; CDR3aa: CSVEGYPGTGGFGTQYF; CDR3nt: TGCAGCGTTGAAGGGTACCCCGGGACAGGGGGGTTTGGGACCCAGTACTTC
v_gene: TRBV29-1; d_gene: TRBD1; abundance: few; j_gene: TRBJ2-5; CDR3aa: CSVGQANQYF; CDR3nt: TGCAGCGTGGGACAGGCAAACCAGTACTTC
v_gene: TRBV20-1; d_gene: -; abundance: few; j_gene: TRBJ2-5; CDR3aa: CSASPLQALEQYF; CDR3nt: TGCAGTGCTAGCCCCCTCCAGGCGCTTGAGCAGTACTTC
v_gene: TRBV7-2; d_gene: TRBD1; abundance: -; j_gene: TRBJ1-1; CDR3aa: CASSWRGRDTEAFF; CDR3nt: TGTGCCAGCAGTTGGAGGGGGCGCGACACTGAAGCTTTCTTT
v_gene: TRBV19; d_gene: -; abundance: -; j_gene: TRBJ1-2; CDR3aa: CASSEERGYTF; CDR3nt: TGTGCCAGTAGTGAAGAGAGGGGCTACACCTTC
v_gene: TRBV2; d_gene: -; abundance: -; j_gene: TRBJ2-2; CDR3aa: CASRVDTPNTGELFF; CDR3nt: TGTGCCAGCAGGGTTGACACGCCGAACACCGGGGAGCTGTTTTTT
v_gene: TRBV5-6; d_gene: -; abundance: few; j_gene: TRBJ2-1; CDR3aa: CASSYRGLGNEQFF; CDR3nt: TGTGCCAGCAGCTACCGGGGGCTCGGTAATGAGCAGTTCTTC
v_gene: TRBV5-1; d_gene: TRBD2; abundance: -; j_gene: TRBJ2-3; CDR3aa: CASSLISGGYTDTQYF; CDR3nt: TGCGCCAGCAGCTTGATTAGCGGGGGGTACACAGATACGCAGTATTTT
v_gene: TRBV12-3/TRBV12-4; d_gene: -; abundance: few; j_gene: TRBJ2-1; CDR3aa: CASSLSVANEQFF; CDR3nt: TGTGCCAGCAGTTTATCGGTGGCAAATGAGCAGTTCTTC
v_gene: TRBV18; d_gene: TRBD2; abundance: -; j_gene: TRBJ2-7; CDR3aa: CASTAGRGSSYEQYF; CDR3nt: TGTGCCAGCACCGCGGGGCGGGGGTCCTCCTACGAGCAGTACTTC
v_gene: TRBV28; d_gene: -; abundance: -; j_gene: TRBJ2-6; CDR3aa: CASVAGPSGANVLTF; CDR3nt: TGTGCCAGCGTGGCAGGTCCCTCTGGGGCCAACGTCCTGACTTTC
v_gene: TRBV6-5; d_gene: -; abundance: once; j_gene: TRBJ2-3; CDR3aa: CASSSKGSPGNTQYF; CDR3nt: TGTGCCAGCAGTAGCAAGGGGTCCCCGGGCAATACGCAGTATTTT
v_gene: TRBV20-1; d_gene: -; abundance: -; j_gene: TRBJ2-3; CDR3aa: CSGIAASSTDTQYF; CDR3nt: TGCAGTGGGATAGCGGCTTCTAGCACAGATACGCAGTATTTT
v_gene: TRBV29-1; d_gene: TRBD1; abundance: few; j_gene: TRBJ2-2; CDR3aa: CSVGTGSGELFF; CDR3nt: TGCAGCGTTGGGACAGGGTCCGGGGAGCTGTTTTTT
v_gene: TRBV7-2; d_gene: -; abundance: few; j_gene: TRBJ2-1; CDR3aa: CASSASYNEQFF; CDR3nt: TGTGCCAGCAGCGCATCATACAATGAGCAGTTCTTC
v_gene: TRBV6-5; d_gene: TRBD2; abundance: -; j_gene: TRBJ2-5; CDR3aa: CATSSGGTEQYF; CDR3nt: TGTGCCACCTCTAGCGGGGGGACTGAGCAGTACTTC
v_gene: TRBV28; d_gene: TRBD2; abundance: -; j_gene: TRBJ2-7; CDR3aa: CASRPGGARDEQYF; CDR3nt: TGTGCCAGCAGACCCGGGGGGGCCAGGGACGAGCAGTACTTC
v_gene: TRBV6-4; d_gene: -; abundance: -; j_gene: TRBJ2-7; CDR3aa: CASSDSTVPTYGQYF; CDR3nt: TGTGCCAGCAGTGACTCGACGGTACCCACCTACGGGCAGTACTTC
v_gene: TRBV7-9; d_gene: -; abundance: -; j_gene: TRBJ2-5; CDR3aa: CASRSQGLARETQYF; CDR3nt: TGTGCCAGCAGATCACAAGGTCTGGCTAGAGAGACCCAGTACTTC
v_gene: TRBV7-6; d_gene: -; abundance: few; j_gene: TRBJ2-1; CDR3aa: CASSFTTYGDEQFF; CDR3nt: TGTGCCAGCAGCTTCACTACATACGGGGATGAGCAGTTCTTC
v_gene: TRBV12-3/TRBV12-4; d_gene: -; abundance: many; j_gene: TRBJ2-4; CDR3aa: CASSLQGTKNIQYF; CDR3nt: TGTGCCAGCAGTTTACAGGGTACCAAAAACATTCAGTACTTC
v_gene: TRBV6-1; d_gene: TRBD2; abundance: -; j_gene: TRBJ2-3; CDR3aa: CASSLAGANTDTQYF; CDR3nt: TGTGCCAGCAGTTTAGCGGGGGCTAACACAGATACGCAGTATTTT
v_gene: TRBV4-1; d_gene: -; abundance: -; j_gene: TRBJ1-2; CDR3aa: CASSQDYPGAPRGYTF; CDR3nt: TGCGCCAGCAGCCAAGATTATCCGGGCGCCCCTAGAGGCTACACCTTC
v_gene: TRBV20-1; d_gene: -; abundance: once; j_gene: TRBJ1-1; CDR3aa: CSARFDGEAFF; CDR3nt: TGCAGTGCTAGGTTCGACGGGGAAGCTTTCTTT
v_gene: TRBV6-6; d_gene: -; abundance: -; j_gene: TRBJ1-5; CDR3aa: CASSPGGFLGQPQHF; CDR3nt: TGTGCCAGCAGCCCCGGGGGTTTTCTTGGTCAGCCCCAGCATTTT
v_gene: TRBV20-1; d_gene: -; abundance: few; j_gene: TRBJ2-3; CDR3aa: CSARDAGPDTQYF; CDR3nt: TGCAGTGCTAGAGATGCCGGGCCGGATACGCAGTATTTT
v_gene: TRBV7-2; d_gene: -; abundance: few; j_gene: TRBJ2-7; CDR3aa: CASSRDLQGFYEQYF; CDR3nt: TGTGCCAGCAGCCGGGACCTACAGGGTTTCTACGAGCAGTACTTC
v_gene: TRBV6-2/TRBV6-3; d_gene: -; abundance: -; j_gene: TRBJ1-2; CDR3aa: CASKKLGQKTNYGYTF; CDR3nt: TGTGCCAGCAAAAAATTGGGCCAGAAGACTAACTATGGCTACACCTTC
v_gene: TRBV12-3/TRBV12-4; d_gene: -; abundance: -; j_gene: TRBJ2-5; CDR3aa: CASKAGLETQYF; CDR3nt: TGTGCCAGTAAGGCCGGGTTGGAGACCCAGTACTTC
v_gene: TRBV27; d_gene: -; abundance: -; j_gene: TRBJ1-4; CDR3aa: CASRFSRGANEKLFF; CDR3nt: TGTGCCAGCAGGTTCAGCAGGGGAGCTAATGAAAAACTGTTTTTT
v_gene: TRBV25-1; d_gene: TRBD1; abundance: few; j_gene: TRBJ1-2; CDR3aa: CATRDRGNGYTF; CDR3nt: TGTGCCACCCGGGACAGGGGGAATGGCTACACCTTC
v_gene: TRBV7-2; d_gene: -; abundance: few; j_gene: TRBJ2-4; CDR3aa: CASSLNSVAIAKNIQYF; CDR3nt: TGTGCCAGCAGCTTAAATAGTGTCGCGATAGCCAAAAACATTCAGTACTTC
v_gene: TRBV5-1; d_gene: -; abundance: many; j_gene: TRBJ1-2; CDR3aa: CASREMDSPPYGYTF; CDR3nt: TGCGCCAGCAGAGAAATGGACAGCCCACCGTATGGCTACACCTTC
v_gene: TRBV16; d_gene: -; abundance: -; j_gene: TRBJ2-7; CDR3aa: CASSRLGSEQYF; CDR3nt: TGTGCCAGCAGCCGACTGGGGTCGGAGCAGTACTTC